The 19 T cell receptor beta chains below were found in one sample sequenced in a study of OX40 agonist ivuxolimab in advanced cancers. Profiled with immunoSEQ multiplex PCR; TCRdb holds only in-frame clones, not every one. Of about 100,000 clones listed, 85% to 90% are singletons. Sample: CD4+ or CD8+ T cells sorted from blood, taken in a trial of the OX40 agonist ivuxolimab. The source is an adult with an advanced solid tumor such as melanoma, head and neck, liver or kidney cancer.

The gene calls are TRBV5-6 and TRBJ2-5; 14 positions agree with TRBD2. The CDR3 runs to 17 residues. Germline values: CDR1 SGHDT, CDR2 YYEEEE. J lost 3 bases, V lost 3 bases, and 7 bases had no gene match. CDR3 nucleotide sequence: TGTGCCAGCAGCTGGGAGGGACTAGCGGGAGCCAAAGAGACCCAGTACTTC. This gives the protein CASSWEGLAGAKETQYF. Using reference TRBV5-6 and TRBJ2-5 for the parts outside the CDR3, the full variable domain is DAGVTQSPTHLIKTRGQQVTLRCSPKSGHDTVSWYQQALGQGPQFIFQYYEEEERQRGNFPDRFSGHQFPNYSSELNVNALLLGDSALYLCASSWEGLAGAKETQYFGPGTRLLVL.

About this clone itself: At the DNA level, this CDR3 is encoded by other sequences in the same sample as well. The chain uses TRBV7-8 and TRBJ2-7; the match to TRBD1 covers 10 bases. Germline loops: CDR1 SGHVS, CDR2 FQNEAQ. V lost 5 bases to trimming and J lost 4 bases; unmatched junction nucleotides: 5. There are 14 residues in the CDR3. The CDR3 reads CASSLGQGVYEQYF. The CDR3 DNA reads TGTGCCAGCAGCCTCGGACAGGGGGTATACGAGCAGTACTTC.

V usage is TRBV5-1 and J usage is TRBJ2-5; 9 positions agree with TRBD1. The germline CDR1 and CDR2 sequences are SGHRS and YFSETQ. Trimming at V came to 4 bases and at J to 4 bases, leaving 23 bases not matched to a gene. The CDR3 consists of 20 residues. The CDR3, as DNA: TGCGCCAGCAGCCTTTTCCGTTTGGCCGGGACAGGGAGTGGGGTAGAGACCCAGTACTTC. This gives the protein CASSLFRLAGTGSGVETQYF.

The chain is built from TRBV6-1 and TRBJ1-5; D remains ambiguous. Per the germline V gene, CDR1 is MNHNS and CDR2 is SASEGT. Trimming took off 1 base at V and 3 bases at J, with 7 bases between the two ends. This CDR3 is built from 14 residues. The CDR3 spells CASSEGGFNQPQHF. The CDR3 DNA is TGTGCCAGCAGTGAAGGTGGGTTCAATCAGCCCCAGCATTTT.

CDR3 sequence (DNA): TGTGCCAGCATCGTCCGGGACAGGGCCTACAATGAGCAGTTCTTC. Translation: CASIVRDRAYNEQFF. This chain joins TRBV6-5 and TRBJ2-1; 9 nucleotides line up with TRBD1. V lost 7 bases to trimming and J lost 2 bases; unmatched junction nucleotides: 6. This CDR3 is 15 amino acids long. Germline assignment: CDR1 MNHEY and CDR2 SVGAGI.

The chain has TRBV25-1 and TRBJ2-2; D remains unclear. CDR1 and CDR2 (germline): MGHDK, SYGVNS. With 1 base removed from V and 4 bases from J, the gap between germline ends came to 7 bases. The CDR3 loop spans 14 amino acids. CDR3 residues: CASSESRSTGELFF. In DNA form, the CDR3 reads TGTGCCAGCAGTGAATCAAGGTCCACCGGGGAGCTGTTTTTT.

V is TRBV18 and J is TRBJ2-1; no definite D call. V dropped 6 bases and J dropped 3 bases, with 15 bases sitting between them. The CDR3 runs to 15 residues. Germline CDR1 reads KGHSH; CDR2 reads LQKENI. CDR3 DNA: TGTGCCAGCTCCTTTCAGTTGGGCTACTACAATGAGCAGTTCTTC. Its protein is CASSFQLGYYNEQFF.

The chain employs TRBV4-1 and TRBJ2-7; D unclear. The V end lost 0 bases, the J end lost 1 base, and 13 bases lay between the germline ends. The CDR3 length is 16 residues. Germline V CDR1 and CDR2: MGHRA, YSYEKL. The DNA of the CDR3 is TGCGCCAGCAGCCAAGATCACGGCGGACGATCCTACGAGCAGTACTTC. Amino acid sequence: CASSQDHGGRSYEQYF.

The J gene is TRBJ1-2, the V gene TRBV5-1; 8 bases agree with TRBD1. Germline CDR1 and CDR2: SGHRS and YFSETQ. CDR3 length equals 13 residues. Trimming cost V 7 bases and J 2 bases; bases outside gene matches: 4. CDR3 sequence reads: CASSAGGNYGYTF. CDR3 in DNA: TGCGCCAGCTCGGCAGGGGGCAACTATGGCTACACCTTC.

The CDR3 coding sequence is TGTGCCATCAGTTATGATCACCTCTCTGGAAACACCATATATTTT. As protein: CAISYDHLSGNTIYF. The chain carries TRBV10-3 and TRBJ1-3; D gene unclear. Germline loops: CDR1 ENHRY, CDR2 SYGVKD. Trimming left V 5 bases short and J 0 bases short, with 11 bases between. The CDR3 is 15 amino acids.

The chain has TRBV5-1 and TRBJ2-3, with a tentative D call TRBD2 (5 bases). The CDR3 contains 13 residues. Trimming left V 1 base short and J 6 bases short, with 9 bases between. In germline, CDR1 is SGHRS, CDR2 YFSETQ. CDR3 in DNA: TGCGCCAGCAGCTTGCGAGACTACGATACGCAGTATTTT. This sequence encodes CASSLRDYDTQYF.

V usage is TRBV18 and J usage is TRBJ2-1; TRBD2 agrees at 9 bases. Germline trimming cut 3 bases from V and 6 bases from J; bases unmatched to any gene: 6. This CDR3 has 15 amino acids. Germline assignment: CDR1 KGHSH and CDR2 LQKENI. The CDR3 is CASSPPSGVSNEQFF. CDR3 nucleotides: TGTGCCAGCTCACCCCCTAGCGGGGTAAGCAATGAGCAGTTCTTC.

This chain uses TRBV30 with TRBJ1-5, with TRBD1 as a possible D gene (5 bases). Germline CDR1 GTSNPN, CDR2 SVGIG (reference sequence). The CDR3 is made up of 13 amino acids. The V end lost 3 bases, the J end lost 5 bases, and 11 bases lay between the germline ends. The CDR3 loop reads CAWSVGEDQPQHF. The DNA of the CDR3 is TGTGCCTGGAGCGTAGGGGAGGATCAGCCCCAGCATTTT.

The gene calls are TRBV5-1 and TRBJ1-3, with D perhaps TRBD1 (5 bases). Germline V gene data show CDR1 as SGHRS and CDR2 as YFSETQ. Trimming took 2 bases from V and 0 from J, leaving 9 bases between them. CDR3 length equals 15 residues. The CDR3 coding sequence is TGCGCCAGCAGCTTCGGGGGAAGCTCTGGAAACACCATATATTTT. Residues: CASSFGGSSGNTIYF.

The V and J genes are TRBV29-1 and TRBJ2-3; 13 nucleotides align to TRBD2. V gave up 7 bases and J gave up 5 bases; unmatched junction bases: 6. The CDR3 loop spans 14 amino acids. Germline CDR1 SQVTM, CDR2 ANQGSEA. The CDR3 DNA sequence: TGCAGCGGCCTACTAGCGGGGGGGGGAGATACGCAGTATTTT. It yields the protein CSGLLAGGGDTQYF.

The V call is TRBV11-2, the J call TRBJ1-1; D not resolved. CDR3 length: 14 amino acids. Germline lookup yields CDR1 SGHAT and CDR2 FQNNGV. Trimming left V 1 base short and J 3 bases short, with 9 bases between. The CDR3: CASSLVPGDTEAFF. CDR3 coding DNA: TGTGCCAGCAGCTTAGTCCCTGGGGACACTGAAGCTTTCTTT.

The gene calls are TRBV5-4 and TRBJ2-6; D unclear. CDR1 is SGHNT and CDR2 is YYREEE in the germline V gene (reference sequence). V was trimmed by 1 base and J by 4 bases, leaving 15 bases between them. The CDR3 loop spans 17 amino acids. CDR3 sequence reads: CASSLSIGPAGANVLTF. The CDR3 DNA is TGTGCCAGCAGCTTGAGCATCGGGCCAGCCGGGGCCAACGTCCTGACTTTC. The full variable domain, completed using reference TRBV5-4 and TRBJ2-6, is ETGVTQSPTHLIKTRGQQVTLRCSSQSGHNTVSWYQQALGQGPQFIFQYYREEENGRGNFPPRFSGLQFPNYSSELNVNALELDDSALYLCASSLSIGPAGANVLTFGAGSRLTVL.

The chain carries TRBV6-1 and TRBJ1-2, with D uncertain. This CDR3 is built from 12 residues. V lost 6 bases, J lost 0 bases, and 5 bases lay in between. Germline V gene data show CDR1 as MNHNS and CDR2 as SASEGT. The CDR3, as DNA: TGTGCCAGCAGCGCCACTAACTATGGCTACACCTTC. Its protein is CASSATNYGYTF.

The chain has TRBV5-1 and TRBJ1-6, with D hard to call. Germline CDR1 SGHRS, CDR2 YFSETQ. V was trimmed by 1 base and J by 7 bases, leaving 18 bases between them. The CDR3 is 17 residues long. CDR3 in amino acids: CASSLLVGEATNSPLHF. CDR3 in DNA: TGCGCCAGCAGCTTGTTGGTTGGAGAGGCCACGAATTCACCCCTCCACTTT.